The 32 T cell receptor beta chains reported below all come from one sample, sequenced in a study of blood T cell repertoires in COVID-19. TCRdb's table, derived via immunoSEQ multiplex PCR, lists solely in-frame clones and lacks some. The table records 200,000 to 250,000 clones, 82% of them present only once. Sequenced sample: peripheral blood. All receptors come from a woman in her 70s with acute or convalescent COVID-19.

Only a few counts were recorded for this clone. The gene calls are TRBV10-3 and TRBJ1-1; D ambiguous. Germline lookup yields CDR1 ENHRY and CDR2 SYGVKD. The CDR3 spans 12 residues. Trimming left V 0 bases short and J 7 bases short, with 6 bases between. This CDR3 is CAISESLIEAFF. The DNA for the CDR3 is TGTGCCATCAGTGAGTCGTTAATTGAAGCTTTCTTT.

The V gene is TRBV19, the J gene TRBJ2-5; maybe TRBD1 (5 bases). V was pared by 5 bases and J by 1 base, with 20 bases between. This CDR3 comprises 17 residues. Germline V lookup: CDR1 LNHDA, CDR2 SQIVND (reference sequence). The DNA for the CDR3 is TGTGCCAGTAGTGCCCCTCCACTCCCAGGGTCCCAAGAGACCCAGTACTTC. Amino acid sequence: CASSAPPLPGSQETQYF.

This clone was observed many times. The rearrangement joins TRBV4-2 to TRBJ1-5, with D hard to call. In germline, CDR1 is LGHNA, CDR2 YNFKEQ. CDR3 length: 15 residues. V dropped 0 bases and J dropped 7 bases, with 13 bases sitting between them. The CDR3 bases are TGTGCCAGCAGCCAAGATGCGGGTGTAGGGCAGCCCCAGCATTTT. Protein product: CASSQDAGVGQPQHF.

This chain uses TRBV19 with TRBJ1-2, with TRBD1 matching over 7 bases. Germline CDR1 LNHDA, CDR2 SQIVND (reference sequence). The CDR3 loop spans 16 amino acids. The trim removed 4 bases at V and 0 bases at J, leaving 8 bases unmatched. The CDR3 reads CASSTTGVPANYGYTF. The DNA of the CDR3 is TGTGCCAGTAGTACCACAGGGGTACCGGCTAACTATGGCTACACCTTC.

This rearrangement joins TRBV3-1 (or the pseudogene TRBV3-2) to TRBJ2-2; 11 bases fit TRBD2. Germline CDR1 and CDR2: LGHDT and YNNKEL (reference sequence). This CDR3 comprises 17 residues. The V segment lost 1 base and the J segment 4 bases; nucleotides outside the gene matches: 5. The CDR3 coding sequence is TGTGCCAGCAGCCAAGCCACCGGACTAGCGGGCACCGGGGAGCTGTTTTTT. Its translation: CASSQATGLAGTGELFF.

V usage is TRBV7-2 and J usage is TRBJ1-1; the D is unclear. CDR1 SGHTA and CDR2 FQGNSA come from the germline V gene. V lost 3 bases, J lost 6 bases, and 11 bases lay in between. The CDR3 runs 13 residues. The CDR3 bases are TGTGCCAGCAGCTTCCAGGTTAGCGCTGAAGCTTTCTTT. This translates into CASSFQVSAEAFF.

The J gene is TRBJ1-3, the V gene TRBV7-2; 7 bases match TRBD1. CDR3 length: 15 amino acids. The trim removed 4 bases at V and 3 bases at J, leaving 6 bases unmatched. Germline V gene sequence: CDR1 SGHTA, CDR2 FQGNSA. The CDR3 here is CASSSSTGFGNTIYF. The CDR3 DNA follows: TGTGCCAGCAGCTCCTCGACAGGGTTTGGAAACACCATATATTTT.

The chain uses TRBV9 and TRBJ1-6, with 7 bases aligning to TRBD1. The junction had 4 bases not matched to a gene; V was cut back by 0 bases and J by 4 bases. Looked up from germline, CDR1 is SGDLS and CDR2 is YYNGEE. The CDR3 spans 16 residues. The CDR3: CASSVGGRGYNSPLHF. The CDR3 DNA reads as TGTGCCAGCAGCGTAGGGGGCAGGGGGTATAATTCACCCCTCCACTTT.

This clone is a singleton in its sample. This chain links TRBV28 with TRBJ2-1; 10 bases fit TRBD1. Trimming took 4 bases from V and 14 from J; bases not matched to a gene: 14. The CDR3 length is 15 residues. Germline assignment: CDR1 MDHEN and CDR2 SYDVKM. The CDR3 DNA sequence: TGTGCCAGCAGTTCGACCGGGACAGGGGCCGGAGATGAGTTCTTC. Protein product: CASSSTGTGAGDEFF.

The chain joins TRBV6-2 or TRBV6-3 to TRBJ1-2, with 9 bases fitting TRBD1. This CDR3 is built from 14 residues. Germline trimming cut 5 bases from V and 4 bases from J; bases unmatched to any gene: 5. CDR1 and CDR2 (germline): MNHEY, SVGEGT. CDR3 protein: CASSPTDRGYGYTF. CDR3 coding DNA: TGTGCCAGCAGTCCCACGGACAGGGGCTATGGCTACACCTTC.

A few counts support this clone. V is TRBV5-1 and J is TRBJ1-1; no clear D. Germline V CDR1 and CDR2: SGHRS, YFSETQ. This CDR3 spans 14 amino acids. V was cut by 2 bases and J by 2 bases, with 10 bases left in between. The chain's CDR3 is CASSFNGGNTEAFF. CDR3 nucleotides: TGCGCCAGCAGCTTTAACGGCGGTAACACTGAAGCTTTCTTT.

The gene calls are TRBV7-9 and TRBJ2-3; no clear D. Germline V CDR1 and CDR2: SEHNR, FQNEAQ (reference sequence). V lost 1 base, J lost 5 bases, and 10 bases lay in between. The CDR3 is 14 residues long. CDR3 DNA sequence: TGTGCCAGCAGCTTAGGGCTAGTGGAAGATACGCAGTATTTT. This gives the protein CASSLGLVEDTQYF.

The chain employs TRBV28 and TRBJ1-4, with 11 bases that match TRBD1. Germline CDR1 MDHEN, CDR2 SYDVKM. With 4 bases clipped from V and 8 bases from J, the junction kept 3 bases outside the gene matches. The CDR3 loop spans 14 amino acids. CDR3 protein: CASSSGQGGEKLFF. CDR3 sequence (DNA): TGTGCCAGCAGTTCGGGACAGGGGGGCGAAAAACTGTTTTTT.

V is TRBV7-2 and J is TRBJ1-6, with D perhaps matching TRBD1 (5 bases). CDR3 length: 14 residues. Germline CDR1 SGHTA, CDR2 FQGNSA. Trimming removed 3 bases at V and 5 bases at J, with 8 bases between. CDR3 in DNA: TGTGCCAGCAGCTTTGCAGGGAATAATTCACCCCTCCACTTT. Amino acids: CASSFAGNNSPLHF.

The table lists this clone with a count of one. The V gene is TRBV6-1, the J gene TRBJ2-5; D call uncertain. The CDR3 spans 14 residues. Between the trimmed V and J ends, which lost 1 base and 5 bases, there was a span of 11 bases. Germline V gene lookup returns CDR1 MNHNS and CDR2 SASEGT. CDR3 loop: CASSEGISSETQYF. The CDR3 bases are TGTGCCAGCAGTGAAGGTATCTCCTCGGAGACCCAGTACTTC.

The chain joins TRBV7-9 to TRBJ1-2; the match to TRBD1 covers 10 bases. The CDR3 has 15 residues. The germline CDR1 and CDR2 sequences are SEHNR and FQNEAQ (reference sequence). V was clipped by 2 bases and J by 7 bases; unmatched bases: 7. CDR3 region: CASSLTGQGFAGYTF. Here the CDR3 DNA reads TGTGCCAGCAGCTTAACGGGACAGGGGTTTGCTGGCTACACCTTC.

This clone was seen just once. The chain links TRBV5-5 to TRBJ1-3; D not certain. The CDR3 runs to 14 residues. Germline CDR1 and CDR2: SGHKS and YYEKEE (reference sequence). Trimming left V 5 bases short and J 4 bases short, with 13 bases between. The CDR3 DNA follows: TGTGCCAGCAGTCCCCGGAGTCCGGGAAACACCATATATTTT. Protein sequence: CASSPRSPGNTIYF. The full variable domain, in which reference TRBV5-5 and TRBJ1-3 provide the parts outside the CDR3, is DAGVTQSPTHLIKTRGQQVTLRCSPISGHKSVSWYQQVLGQGPQFIFQYYEKEERGRGNFPDRFSARQFPNYSSELNVNALLLGDSALYLCASSPRSPGNTIYFGEGSWLTVV.

V is TRBV5-1 and J is TRBJ2-1; D is ambiguous. The CDR3 runs to 12 residues. The germline V gene encodes CDR1 SGHRS and CDR2 YFSETQ. V shed 1 base and J shed 6 bases, with 5 bases lying between them. Here the CDR3 reads CASSLSRNEQFF. Here the CDR3 DNA reads TGCGCCAGCAGCTTGTCTCGCAATGAGCAGTTCTTC.

The gene calls are TRBV7-2 and TRBJ1-1; D may be TRBD1 (5 bases). CDR1 is SGHTA, CDR2 FQGNSA, per germline. V gave up 3 bases and J gave up 2 bases, with 16 bases separating them. This CDR3 has 16 residues. The CDR3 region has the DNA TGTGCCAGCAGCTTTTTTGCCAGGGCCAGTAACACTGAAGCTTTCTTT. Protein sequence: CASSFFARASNTEAFF.

This clone has only one observation. The V gene is TRBV18, the J gene TRBJ2-7; 7 nucleotides line up with TRBD1. The trim removed 3 bases at V and 4 bases at J, leaving 6 bases unmatched. The CDR3 loop spans 14 amino acids. Germline CDR1 is KGHSH and CDR2 is LQKENI. CDR3 loop: CASSPRDRSYEQYF. DNA of the CDR3: TGTGCCAGCTCACCCCGGGACAGATCGTACGAGCAGTACTTC.

J is TRBJ2-3 and V is TRBV7-8; 9 bases are shared with TRBD2. With V trimmed by 5 bases and J by 1 base, 7 bases remained unmatched. The length of the CDR3 is 16 residues. Germline CDR1 SGHVS, CDR2 FQNEAQ. Here the CDR3 reads CASSRPASGGTDTQYF. CDR3 DNA: TGTGCCAGCAGCCGGCCGGCTAGCGGGGGCACAGATACGCAGTATTTT.

V usage is TRBV18 and J usage is TRBJ1-5, with TRBD1 identical over 8 bases. The CDR3 loop spans 18 amino acids. The germline V gene encodes CDR1 KGHSH and CDR2 LQKENI. Trimming took 1 base from V and 0 from J; bases not matched to a gene: 8. CDR3 amino acids: CASSPRTGMGNSNQPQHF. The CDR3 coding sequence is TGTGCCAGCTCACCACGGACAGGGATGGGGAATAGCAATCAGCCCCAGCATTTT. The whole variable domain, remainder taken from reference TRBV18 and TRBJ1-5, is NAGVMQNPRHLVRRRGQEARLRCSPMKGHSHVYWYRQLPEEGLKFMVYLQKENIIDESGMPKERFSAEFPKEGPSILRIQQVVRGDSAAYFCASSPRTGMGNSNQPQHFGDGTRLSIL.

This clone showed up just once. The rearrangement joins TRBV6-1 to TRBJ1-2, with 7 positions matching TRBD1. After removal of 1 base from V and 4 bases from J, the junction contained 6 bases not matched to a gene. There are 15 residues in the CDR3. Germline V gene data show CDR1 as MNHNS and CDR2 as SASEGT. CDR3 bases: TGTGCCAGCAGTGAAGAACAGGGGTTCAGCTATGGCTACACCTTC. Translation: CASSEEQGFSYGYTF.

In DNA, the CDR3 is TGTGCCGCACAGATTATAGGAGGCGACGAGCAGTACTTC. Translating it yields CAAQIIGGDEQYF. V gene TRBV5-4 combines with J gene TRBJ2-7, with D perhaps matching TRBD2 (5 bases). Trimming took 10 bases from V and 5 from J, leaving 19 bases between them. The CDR3 spans 13 residues. CDR1 is SGHNT and CDR2 is YYREEE in the germline V gene (reference sequence).

This chain connects TRBV7-2 to TRBJ1-1; no definite D call. The length of the CDR3 is 14 residues. V dropped 5 bases and J dropped 0 bases, with 10 bases sitting between them. Germline-derived CDR1 and CDR2 are SGHTA and FQGNSA. This chain's CDR3 is CASSPLTVNTEAFF. In DNA, the CDR3 is TGTGCCAGCAGCCCTTTGACTGTGAACACTGAAGCTTTCTTT.

V and J are TRBV7-2 and TRBJ2-3; 7 positions match TRBD1. The germline CDR1 and CDR2 sequences are SGHTA and FQGNSA. The CDR3 extends over 14 amino acids. Losses at the gene ends were 4 bases for V and 5 bases for J; bases not matched to a gene: 6. The CDR3 bases are TGTGCCAGCAGCTCCAACAGGGGCCAAGATACGCAGTATTTT. Its translation is CASSSNRGQDTQYF. The full variable domain, completed using reference TRBV7-2 and TRBJ2-3, is GAGVSQSPSNKVTEKGKDVELRCDPISGHTALYWYRQSLGQGLEFLIYFQGNSAPDKSGLPSDRFSAERTGGSVSTLTIQRTQQEDSAVYLCASSSNRGQDTQYFGPGTRLTVL.

With regard to this clone: This sample also contains other DNA sequences that code for the same CDR3. The CDR3 DNA reads as TGTGCCAGTAGTATACAGGGCCTGAATTCACCCCTCCACTTT. Translated: CASSIQGLNSPLHF. The genes are TRBV19 and TRBJ1-6, with TRBD1 as a possible D gene (5 bases). V lost 2 bases and J 7 bases, leaving 9 bases between the germline ends. This CDR3 region has 14 residues. The germline gives CDR1 LNHDA, CDR2 SQIVND (reference sequence).

The chain combines TRBV19 with TRBJ1-5; D may be TRBD1 (6 bases). The last part of the DNA fits TRBJ2-3 better; the J call may be wrong. The CDR3 spans 16 residues. Germline loops: CDR1 LNHDA, CDR2 SQIVND (reference sequence). The DNA of the CDR3 is TGTGCCAGTACCACTTCACGGGGCAGGGGAAATCAGCCCCAGTATTTT. It is translated as CASTTSRGRGNQPQYF.

The chain uses TRBV6-5 and TRBJ1-6, with a tentative D call TRBD1 (5 bases). CDR1 MNHEY and CDR2 SVGAGI come from the germline V gene. Trimming took 8 bases from V and 7 from J, leaving 18 bases between them. The CDR3 length is 15 residues. For the CDR3, the DNA is TGTGCCAGCTATCCCGCGGGGGGGTGGAATTCACCCCTCCACTTT. It specifies CASYPAGGWNSPLHF.

The chain has TRBV15 and TRBJ1-4, with a possible D match to TRBD1 (5 bases). Per the germline V gene, CDR1 is LNHNV and CDR2 is YYDKDF (reference sequence). Trimming removed 3 bases at V and 3 bases at J, with 11 bases between. The CDR3 is 15 residues long. The DNA for the CDR3 is TGTGCCACCAGCAGTTACGTGGGGCCTAATGAAAAACTGTTTTTT. Its protein product is CATSSYVGPNEKLFF.

V is TRBV5-1 and J is TRBJ2-7; D gene uncertain. From germline, CDR1 is SGHRS and CDR2 YFSETQ. The CDR3 consists of 14 residues. Trimming left V 0 bases short and J 7 bases short, with 14 bases between. CDR3 sequence: CASSLGAGPVEQYF. The CDR3 DNA reads as TGCGCCAGCAGCTTGGGGGCAGGCCCCGTGGAGCAGTACTTC.

This chain connects TRBV6-5 to TRBJ1-1, with unresolved D. Germline V gene sequence: CDR1 MNHEY, CDR2 SVGAGI. V gave up 7 bases and J gave up 0 bases, with 12 bases separating them. CDR3 length: 14 residues. The CDR3 sequence is CASTRDPMNTEAFF. The CDR3 nucleotides read TGTGCCAGCACGCGGGATCCCATGAACACTGAAGCTTTCTTT.